Each of the 7 T cell receptor beta chains below was sequenced from the same sample in a study of blood T cell repertoires in COVID-19. Libraries were prepared by immunoSEQ multiplex PCR; TCRdb keeps only in-frame clonotypes and omits some of them. This table has more than 95,000 clones, about 74% appearing once. Sequencing was carried out using peripheral blood. Receptors originate from a man in his 60s with acute or convalescent COVID-19.

This chain joins TRBV2 and TRBJ2-2, with D maybe TRBD1 (6 bases). The V gene lost 9 bases and the J gene lost 3 bases, with 8 bases spanning the gap. Germline loops: CDR1 SNHLY, CDR2 FYNNEI. The CDR3 length is 12 residues. This chain's CDR3 is CASTGYTGELFF. The CDR3 region has the DNA TGTGCCAGTACAGGGTACACCGGGGAGCTGTTTTTT.

The chain carries TRBV3-1 (or the pseudogene TRBV3-2) and TRBJ1-2; 8 bases fit TRBD1. Germline V gene sequence: CDR1 LGHDT, CDR2 YNNKEL (reference sequence). The V gene end was trimmed by 5 bases and the J gene end by 0 bases; junction bases not matched to a gene: 5. The CDR3 has 15 residues. The CDR3 DNA follows: TGTGCCAGCAGCACTAAACAGGGGGCTAACTATGGCTACACCTTC. Its protein product is CASSTKQGANYGYTF.

The chain links TRBV12-3 or TRBV12-4 to TRBJ2-1; no definite D call. This CDR3 is 13 amino acids long. Deletions cut 6 bases from V and 2 bases from J, with 8 bases between. CDR3 DNA: TGTGCCAGCAGGAGGCCCCCCTACAATGAGCAGTTCTTC. It encodes CASRRPPYNEQFF.

This clone has more than one count but fewer than ten. This chain connects TRBV6-6 to TRBJ2-1; D remains ambiguous. CDR3 length: 14 residues. CDR1 and CDR2 from the germline V gene are MNHNY and SVGAGI (reference sequence). V was trimmed by 10 bases and J by 0 bases, leaving 13 bases between them. The CDR3: CATIQGGSYNEQFF. In DNA form, the CDR3 reads TGTGCCACTATACAAGGCGGCTCCTACAATGAGCAGTTCTTC.

The genes are TRBV5-8 and TRBJ2-2; 7 bases agree with TRBD1. Germline V gives CDR1 SGHTS, CDR2 YDEGEE. CDR3 size: 17 residues. J was trimmed by 2 bases and V by 1 base; bases with no gene match: 8. The CDR3 coding sequence is TGTGCCAGCAGCTTGATGTCGGGACAGCTTAACACCGGGGAGCTGTTTTTT. This gives the protein CASSLMSGQLNTGELFF. The full variable domain, completed using reference TRBV5-8 and TRBJ2-2, is EAGVTQSPTHLIKTRGQQATLRCSPISGHTSVYWYQQALGLGLQFLLWYDEGEERNRGNFPPRFSGRQFPNYSSELNVNALELEDSALYLCASSLMSGQLNTGELFFGEGSRLTVL.

V usage is TRBV3-1 (or the pseudogene TRBV3-2) and J usage is TRBJ2-1, with D possibly being TRBD2 (6 bases). With 6 bases removed from V and 2 bases from J, the gap between germline ends came to 14 bases. There are 15 residues in the CDR3. Germline CDR1 and CDR2: LGHDT and YNNKEL (reference sequence). The CDR3 sequence is CASSPGLTTYNEQFF. In nucleotides, the CDR3 is TGTGCCAGCAGTCCGGGACTGACGACCTACAATGAGCAGTTCTTC.

The V call is TRBV27, the J call TRBJ1-5; D gene uncertain. Per the germline V gene, CDR1 is MNHEY and CDR2 is SMNVEV (reference sequence). This CDR3 has 14 amino acids. V gave up 5 bases and J gave up 9 bases, with 17 bases separating them. For the CDR3, the DNA is TGTGCCAGCAGTCTAACTACCCGCGCAACGCCCCAGCATTTT. It is translated as CASSLTTRATPQHF.